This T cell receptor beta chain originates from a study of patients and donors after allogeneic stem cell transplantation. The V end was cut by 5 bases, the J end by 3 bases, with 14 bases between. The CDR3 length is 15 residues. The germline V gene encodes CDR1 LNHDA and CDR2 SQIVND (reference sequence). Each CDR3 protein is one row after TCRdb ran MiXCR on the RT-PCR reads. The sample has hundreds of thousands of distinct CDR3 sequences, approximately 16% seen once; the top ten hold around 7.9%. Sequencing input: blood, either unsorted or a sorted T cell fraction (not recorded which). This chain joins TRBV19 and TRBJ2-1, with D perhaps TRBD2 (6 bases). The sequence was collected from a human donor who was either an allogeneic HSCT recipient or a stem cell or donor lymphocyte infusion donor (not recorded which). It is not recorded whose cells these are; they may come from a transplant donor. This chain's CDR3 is CASSVTRGLYNEQFF. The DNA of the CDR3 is TGTGCCAGTAGTGTTACACGGGGACTCTACAATGAGCAGTTCTTC.